This is a list of T cell receptor beta chains from one sample in a study of patients and donors after allogeneic stem cell transplantation. TCRdb passed the RT-PCR reads through MiXCR, listing each CDR3 protein once. The sample holds fewer than 95,000 distinct CDR3 sequences, 4.5% to 5% seen once. Sequencing was carried out using blood, either unsorted or a sorted T cell fraction (not recorded which). Receptor source: a human donor who was either an allogeneic HSCT recipient or a stem cell or donor lymphocyte infusion donor (not recorded which). It is not recorded whose cells these are; they may come from a transplant donor. The CDR3 runs from the conserved cysteine through the conserved F or W. A D gene is named only where the DNA matches it firmly. For some rows the clone size is stated as once, few or many, or as a class when expanded; others skip it.

j_gene | abundance | v_gene | d_gene | CDR3nt | CDR3aa
TRBJ2-6 | many | TRBV27 | NA | TGTGCCAGCAGTTTTGGTACCTTAACCTCTGGGGCCAACGTCCTGACTTTC | CASSFGTLTSGANVLTF
TRBJ2-7 | few | TRBV19 | NA | TGTGCCAGTAGTATCCGCGATGGACTACCAAGGGAGCAGTACTTC | CASSIRDGLPREQYF
TRBJ2-7 | many | TRBV4-2 | TRBD1 | TGTGCCAGCAGCCCGAGAAGACAGGGGGACGAGCAGTACTTC | CASSPRRQGDEQYF
TRBJ2-3 | many | TRBV7-8 | TRBD2 | TGTGCCAGCAGCTTAGGAGGCGGGAGACGAGGAGATACGCAGTATTTT | CASSLGGGRRGDTQYF
TRBJ1-2 | many | TRBV29-1 | NA | TGCAGCGCCCTGTTTAGGCTTAACTATGGCTACACCTTC | CSALFRLNYGYTF
TRBJ2-2 | many | TRBV7-3 | NA | TGTGCCAGCAGCTTAGAGGCGAACACCGGGGAGCTGTTTTTT | CASSLEANTGELFF
TRBJ1-2 | few | TRBV5-4 | TRBD1 | TGTGCCAGCAGCATGGGACAGGCGGTACTTAACTATGGCTACACCTTC | CASSMGQAVLNYGYTF
TRBJ1-6 | many | TRBV29-1 | TRBD1 | TGCAGCGTGGGACAGGGTAATTCACCCCTCCACTTT | CSVGQGNSPLHF
TRBJ2-1 | many | TRBV19 | TRBD1 | TGTGCCAGTACCCAGGACAGGGGTATCCACAATGAGCAGTTCTTC | CASTQDRGIHNEQFF
TRBJ1-2 | many | TRBV28 | NA | TGTGCCAGCACGAAGGGCGGATCGTTGGGTGGCTACACCTTC | CASTKGGSLGGYTF
TRBJ1-1 | many | TRBV19 | TRBD1 | TGTGCCAGTCAACCTACAGGGGACCTAATGAACACTGAAGCTTTCTTT | CASQPTGDLMNTEAFF
TRBJ1-3 | many | TRBV7-9 | NA | TGTGCCAGCAGCCTAGGGGGAGGGGAACACATCCCCAACACCATATATTTT | CASSLGGGEHIPNTIYF
TRBJ2-2 | many | TRBV4-1 | NA | TGCGCCAGCAGCCAAGGGACTCTGAACACCGGGGAGCTGTTTTTT | CASSQGTLNTGELFF
TRBJ2-1 | NA | TRBV28 | TRBD2 | TGTGCCAGCACCCTTGGGGGGGATTGGACCAATGAGCAGTTCTTC | CASTLGGDWTNEQFF
TRBJ2-3 | NA | TRBV20-1 | NA | TGCAGTGCTAGAGGACTGTGGGATACGCAGTATTTT | CSARGLWDTQYF
TRBJ2-6 | few | TRBV10-3 | TRBD1 | TGTGCCACCCTCCCAAACAGGGGTCGCCAACCCTCTGGGGCCAACGTCCTGACTTTC | CATLPNRGRQPSGANVLTF
TRBJ2-3 | many | TRBV9 | NA | TGTGCCAGCAGCCCCCGGACTTATACGCAGTATTTT | CASSPRTYTQYF
TRBJ2-1 | few | TRBV5-5 | TRBD2 | TGTGCCAGCAGCTTGGGGGCAGCGGGAAACTACAATGAGCAGTTCTTC | CASSLGAAGNYNEQFF
TRBJ1-1 | many | TRBV30 | NA | TGTGCCTGGAGACGCGGGCCAGGAACTGAAGCTTTCTTT | CAWRRGPGTEAFF
TRBJ2-7 | many | TRBV6-1 | NA | TGTGCCAGCAGCCTCATTGGTAGCTCCTACGAGCAGTACTTC | CASSLIGSSYEQYF
TRBJ1-5 | many | TRBV12-3/TRBV12-4 | NA | TGTGCCAGCAGTTTTTTCGGTTTCAATCAGCCCCAGCATTTT | CASSFFGFNQPQHF
TRBJ1-1 | many | TRBV12-3/TRBV12-4 | NA | TGTGCCAGCAGTTTCTCGGCTTACACTGAAGCTTTCTTT | CASSFSAYTEAFF
TRBJ2-7 | many | TRBV4-1 | NA | TGCGCCAGCAGCCAACAGTTCGGGGGCGCGAGGACGGACTCCTACGAGCAGTACTTC | CASSQQFGGARTDSYEQYF
TRBJ2-1 | many | TRBV28 | NA | TGTGCCAGCAGTTTCCCTACAGGCAAGAGCTCCTACAATGAGCAGTTCTTC | CASSFPTGKSSYNEQFF
TRBJ2-7 | few | TRBV20-1 | TRBD1 | TGCAGTGCTAGTATTGAGGGACAGGCCTACGAGCAGTACTTC | CSASIEGQAYEQYF
TRBJ2-2 | NA | TRBV13 | TRBD2 | TGTGCCAGCAGCTTGGTCGGTCTAGCGGGATATAACACCGGGGAGCTGTTTTTT | CASSLVGLAGYNTGELFF
TRBJ2-1 | NA | TRBV19 | TRBD2 | TGTGCCACCTCAGCGGGAGTTACCTACAATGAGCAGTTCTTC | CATSAGVTYNEQFF
TRBJ2-7 | many | TRBV29-1 | TRBD1 | TGCAGCGTTGGGGCCGCCAGGGGGCAGTCGGACGAGCAGTACTTC | CSVGAARGQSDEQYF
TRBJ2-1 | NA | TRBV20-1 | TRBD2 | TGCAGTGCTAGAAACTCGGCTAGCGGGAGGGACAATGAGCAGTTCTTC | CSARNSASGRDNEQFF
TRBJ1-1 | many | TRBV18 | TRBD1 | TGTGCCAGCTCACCGTACACCCTAACAGGGGGCCTGAACACTGAAGCTTTCTTT | CASSPYTLTGGLNTEAFF
TRBJ2-5 | many | TRBV3-1 | TRBD1 | TGTGCCAGCAGCCAAGCACAGGGGCCGGAGACCCAGTACTTC | CASSQAQGPETQYF
TRBJ2-7 | many | TRBV10-3 | NA | TGTGCCATCAGTGCCTTGCGAGGTTTGGGCTACGAGCAGTACTTC | CAISALRGLGYEQYF
TRBJ1-2 | many | TRBV5-1 | TRBD1 | TGCGCCAGCAGCAACCCGGACAGGGACGGCTACACCTTC | CASSNPDRDGYTF
TRBJ2-3 | many | TRBV2 | NA | TGTGCCAGCAGTTATTCGGATACGCAGTATTTT | CASSYSDTQYF
TRBJ2-5 | few | TRBV5-1 | NA | TGCGCCAGCAGCTCCGACAGCAGTAGGGAGACCCAGTACTTC | CASSSDSSRETQYF
TRBJ2-1 | NA | TRBV20-1 | NA | TGCAGTGCTAGAGAGACTTTTAACAATGAGCAGTTCTTC | CSARETFNNEQFF
TRBJ2-5 | many | TRBV30 | NA | TGTGCCTGGAGTGCCTCCACTTGGGCCCAAGAGACCCAGTACTTC | CAWSASTWAQETQYF
TRBJ2-7 | NA | TRBV11-1 | NA | TGTGCCAGCACCCCTATTGGGGGCGGAGACTACGAGCAGTACTTC | CASTPIGGGDYEQYF
TRBJ1-1 | many | TRBV15 | NA | TGTGCCACCAGCAGAGAAAACACCTGGGGCACTGAAGCTTTCTTT | CATSRENTWGTEAFF
TRBJ1-5 | many | TRBV29-1 | NA | TGCAGCGTTGTGTGGGGGGCGGATCAGCCCCAGCATTTT | CSVVWGADQPQHF
TRBJ2-7 | few | TRBV5-1 | TRBD2 | TGCGCCAGCAGCTGGGGAGCGGGGGGCGCCTACGAGCAGTACTTC | CASSWGAGGAYEQYF
TRBJ1-2 | many | TRBV18 | NA | TGTGCCAGCTCACCTCTCGGGGGCGTTGGCTACACCTTC | CASSPLGGVGYTF
TRBJ2-7 | NA | TRBV6-1 | NA | TGTGCCAGCAGGGAAGGAGCTTCAGGCCCCTACGAGCAGTACTTC | CASREGASGPYEQYF
TRBJ2-3 | many | TRBV6-5 | NA | TGTGCCAGCAGTTACGGGGATCGTTTAAATACGCAGTATTTT | CASSYGDRLNTQYF
TRBJ2-7 | NA | TRBV5-6 | NA | TGTGCCAGCAGCTTGGGGAGTATTCCTGGTGCCTACGAGCAGTACTTC | CASSLGSIPGAYEQYF
TRBJ1-5 | many | TRBV20-1 | NA | TGCAGTGCTGGGAGATCGGGTAGCAATCAGCCCCAGCATTTT | CSAGRSGSNQPQHF
TRBJ2-2 | many | TRBV20-1 | TRBD2 | TGCAGTGCTAGAGGAGGTAGCGGGGGGGCGAACACCGGGGAGCTGTTTTTT | CSARGGSGGANTGELFF
TRBJ1-2 | many | TRBV10-3 | TRBD1 | TGTGCCATCAATCCGGGACAGGGACCCCGCTATGGCTACACCTTC | CAINPGQGPRYGYTF
TRBJ2-7 | many | TRBV5-1 | TRBD1 | TGCGCCAGCAGCTTTAACTCCGTCAGCAGGGGGTACGAGCAGTACTTC | CASSFNSVSRGYEQYF
TRBJ2-4 | many | TRBV20-1 | NA | TGCAGTGCTAGAGATAACCTAGCCGCGGACATTCAGTACTTC | CSARDNLAADIQYF
TRBJ2-5 | many | TRBV27 | NA | TGTGCCAGCAGTTTATCGGCTTTACAGACCCAGTACTTC | CASSLSALQTQYF
TRBJ2-1 | few | TRBV19 | TRBD2 | TGTGCCAGTAGTATCTCAGCGGGAGGGCGGGAGCAGTTCTTC | CASSISAGGREQFF
TRBJ1-1 | many | TRBV13 | TRBD1 | TGTGCCAGCAGCTTAATGACCGGGACAGGGCTCCAGAGCACTGAAGCTTTCTTT | CASSLMTGTGLQSTEAFF
TRBJ2-3 | once | TRBV4-1 | NA | TGCGCCAGCAGTTACCAGGGTGGGGGGCCAGATACGCAGTATTTT | CASSYQGGGPDTQYF
TRBJ2-1 | NA | TRBV7-9 | TRBD2 | TGTGCCAGCAGCTTGGGGCTAGCGGGGGGGCCAATCAATGAGCAGTTCTTC | CASSLGLAGGPINEQFF
TRBJ2-7 | few | TRBV7-2 | TRBD1 | TGTGCCAGCAGCCACAGGGGAACCTACGAGCAGTACTTC | CASSHRGTYEQYF
TRBJ1-2 | medium-sized | TRBV3-1 | NA | TGTGCCAGCAGCCAAGGAGTTAGTGGCTACACCTTC | CASSQGVSGYTF
TRBJ1-1 | many | TRBV15 | NA | TGTGCCACCGACGGGAGGAACACTGAAGCTTTCTTT | CATDGRNTEAFF
TRBJ2-7 | few | TRBV7-9 | TRBD1 | TGTGCCGGCGGACAGGCTACCTACGAGCAGTACTTC | CAGGQATYEQYF
TRBJ2-3 | many | TRBV19 | TRBD1 | TGTGCCAGTAGTACTAGACAGGGGGCTGCAGATACGCAGTATTTT | CASSTRQGAADTQYF